This record looks at one TCR beta chain sequence and its context. The CDR3 regions of TCR beta were amplified from RNA transcripts. Researchers ran a first-round RT-PCR on the TCR CDR3 using the HTBI primer set. TCRdb re-called the multiplex PCR reads with MiXCR, one entry per CDR3 protein. The data show about 380,000 distinct CDR3 sequences, around 18% seen once. The germline V and J ends were trimmed by 6 bases and 4 bases, with 12 bases remaining between them. The CDR3 runs 13 residues. Germline V gene sequence: CDR1 MDHEN, CDR2 SYDVKM. The sample originates from a study of T cells in Graves' hyperthyroidism and ophthalmopathy.

The source of this sequence is a young man with Graves' ophthalmopathy. The V and J genes are TRBV28 and TRBJ2-5; D not resolved. What was sequenced was blood. The CDR3 here is CASRSEWVETQYF. In nucleotides, the CDR3 is TGTGCCAGCAGGTCCGAATGGGTAGAGACCCAGTACTTC.